This record covers a single T cell receptor beta chain. The data originate from a study of blood T cell repertoires in COVID-19. This table comes from immunoSEQ multiplex PCR, and its TCRdb copy is limited to in-frame clones, with some not included. The table lists 200,000 to 250,000 clones, more than 75% of them singletons, with around 1.9% in the top ten. V lost 5 bases and J lost 2, with 11 bases in between. Germline CDR1 MDHEN, CDR2 SYDVKM. The CDR3 length is 14 residues. The chain carries TRBV28 and TRBJ2-3, with D maybe TRBD1 (6 bases). What was sequenced was PBMCs or T cells enriched from blood (not recorded which). The TCR was taken from a woman aged 50 to 60 who had recovered from COVID-19. The chain's CDR3 is CASSLQGNTDTQYF. CDR3 coding DNA: TGTGCCAGCAGTCTACAGGGAAACACAGATACGCAGTATTTT. The variable domain in full, with the rest retrieved from reference TRBV28 and TRBJ2-3, is DVKVTQSSRYLVKRTGEKVFLECVQDMDHENMFWYRQDPGLGLRLIYFSYDVKMKEKGDIPEGYSVSREKKERFSLILESASTNQTSMYLCASSLQGNTDTQYFGPGTRLTVL.